A selection of T cell receptor beta chains follows, all from one sample in a study of human T cells and chemical hapten exposure. MiXCR was run by TCRdb on the RACE reads, yielding one entry per CDR3 protein. The profile shows about 84,000 distinct CDR3 sequences, about 10% of them singletons. Sample: whole blood, taken in connection with sensitization to the hapten diphenylcyclopropenone (DPC). All receptors come from a woman in her fifties or sixties with alopecia areata. Some clones in this sample may be carry-over from other donors' samples. Both conserved end residues are part of each CDR3. D genes are given only for firm matches. Where a row states a size, it is once, few, many or the class of an expanded clone; other rows omit it.

CDR3 protein	CDR3 DNA	V gene	clone size	J gene	D gene
CSAQRTSGRTDTQYF	TGCAGTGCTCAACGGACTAGCGGGAGAACAGATACGCAGTATTTT	TRBV20-1	many	TRBJ2-3	TRBD2
CASSQVALTGEQYF	TGCGCCAGCAGCCAAGTCGCTCTGACAGGCGAGCAGTACTTC	TRBV4-1	few	TRBJ2-7	.
CASSLFGVGANVLTF	TGTGCCAGCAGTTTATTCGGTGTTGGGGCCAACGTCCTGACTTTC	TRBV12-3/TRBV12-4	many	TRBJ2-6	.
CASSLKGLQGPVEGYTF	TGTGCCAGCAGTTTAAAGGGCCTGCAGGGCCCTGTCGAAGGCTACACCTTC	TRBV12-3/TRBV12-4	.	TRBJ1-2	.
CASSLTGIRIDTQYF	TGTGCCAGCAGCTTAACGGGAATAAGGATAGATACGCAGTATTTT	TRBV11-3	few	TRBJ2-3	.
CASSLGVGLYGYTF	TGTGCCAGCAGCTTAGGTGTAGGACTCTATGGCTACACCTTC	TRBV7-6	many	TRBJ1-2	.
CAWSGQYSNQPQHF	TGTGCCTGGAGTGGACAGTATAGCAATCAGCCCCAGCATTTT	TRBV30	many	TRBJ1-5	.
CASSHYSTDTQYF	TGCGCCAGCAGCCACTACAGCACAGATACGCAGTATTTT	TRBV4-3	few	TRBJ2-3	.
CASSLGQLSSGNTIYF	TGTGCCAGCAGCTTAGGACAGCTAAGCTCTGGAAACACCATATATTTT	TRBV7-2	many	TRBJ1-3	.
CSVEGRNQETQYF	TGCAGCGTTGAAGGAAGGAACCAAGAGACCCAGTACTTC	TRBV29-1	.	TRBJ2-5	.
CASSPQVLRSYEQYF	TGTGCCAGCAGCCCCCAGGTACTCCGCTCCTACGAGCAGTACTTC	TRBV7-9	many	TRBJ2-7	.
CASSYPSGAYNEQFF	TGTGCCAGCAGTTACCCTAGCGGAGCCTACAATGAGCAGTTCTTC	TRBV28	many	TRBJ2-1	TRBD2
CASSLRSGREETQYF	TGTGCCAGCAGTTTGAGAAGCGGGAGGGAAGAGACCCAGTACTTC	TRBV28	.	TRBJ2-5	TRBD2
CASSQNRAFSGATFYNEQFF	TGTGCCAGCAGCCAAAATCGGGCGTTTTCAGGGGCGACGTTTTACAATGAGCAGTTCTTC	TRBV3-1	few	TRBJ2-1	.
CASDTGHLGGTDTQYF	TGCGCCAGCGATACGGGGCACCTCGGCGGCACAGATACGCAGTATTTT	TRBV5-1	.	TRBJ2-3	.
CSVLPGRAGNTIYF	TGCAGCGTCCTCCCGGGCAGGGCTGGAAACACCATATATTTT	TRBV29-1	.	TRBJ1-3	.
CATVPGTSGSPYTEQYF	TGTGCCACCGTTCCTGGGACTAGCGGGAGCCCATACACGGAGCAGTACTTC	TRBV6-2/TRBV6-3	few	TRBJ2-7	TRBD2
CASSAHTYEQYF	TGTGCCAGCAGTGCCCATACCTACGAGCAGTACTTC	TRBV28	many	TRBJ2-7	.
CASSPGQGSTYEQYF	TGTGCCAGCAGCCCCGGACAGGGTAGTACCTACGAGCAGTACTTC	TRBV7-8	few	TRBJ2-7	TRBD1
CASRRLAGVADTQYF	TGTGCCAGCAGAAGGCTAGCGGGAGTCGCAGATACGCAGTATTTT	TRBV6-1	few	TRBJ2-3	TRBD2
CASSLGDRAGTEAFF	TGTGCCAGCAGCTTGGGGGACAGGGCGGGCACTGAAGCTTTCTTT	TRBV5-4	many	TRBJ1-1	TRBD1
CASSQPQGAHETQYF	TGTGCCAGCAGCCAGCCACAGGGGGCCCATGAGACCCAGTACTTC	TRBV14	few	TRBJ2-5	TRBD1
CASSVPSGGTGELFF	TGTGCCAGCAGCGTCCCTAGCGGGGGCACCGGGGAGCTGTTTTTT	TRBV7-6	many	TRBJ2-2	TRBD2
CASSEVAKNIQYF	TGTGCCAGCAGTGAGGTTGCCAAAAACATTCAGTACTTC	TRBV6-5	.	TRBJ2-4	.
CASSPLGAGANQPQHF	TGTGCCAGCAGTCCACTCGGGGCAGGAGCTAATCAGCCCCAGCATTTT	TRBV28	few	TRBJ1-5	.
CASTWTGGNEKLFF	TGTGCCAGCACCTGGACAGGAGGGAATGAAAAACTGTTTTTT	TRBV2	many	TRBJ1-4	TRBD1
CASSVGGTGGLNPSEQYF	TGTGCCAGCAGCGTAGGAGGGACAGGGGGCCTGAATCCCTCCGAGCAGTACTTC	TRBV9	many	TRBJ2-7	TRBD1
CASSQEGRAGGLETQYF	TGTGCCAGCAGCCAAGAAGGGAGAGCGGGAGGGTTAGAGACCCAGTACTTC	TRBV4-2	many	TRBJ2-5	TRBD2